This T cell receptor beta chain originates from a study of memory CD4+ T cells and cytomegalovirus serostatus. Study summary: Healthy Belgian adult donors included 9 or 10 CMV-positive and 24 CMV-negative people. General study results and limits: Each of 67 CMV-associated TCRbeta sequences occurred in one to five individuals.

The CDR3 extends over 17 amino acids. V was cut by 0 bases and J by 0 bases, with 10 bases left in between. CDR1 and CDR2 (germline): SGHNT, YYREEE (reference sequence). Points on this clone: Its antigen remains unidentified.

Single viable CD3+CD4+CD8-CD45RO+ cells were sorted as the memory CD4+ T cells. Donors' CMV status reflects serum IgG against pp150, pp28, p38, p52. Per the authors' pipeline: After removing out-of-frame reads, approximately 2 million distinct TCRbeta sequences remained. The method was immunoSEQ multiplex PCR; TCRdb's version includes in-frame clones alone and lacks a portion of them. That table is the source of V, J and clone size, and D and trimming were worked out from the DNA. Of around 44,000 clones listed, 78% are singletons. The rearrangement uses TRBV5-4 and TRBJ2-6; D is ambiguous. The sequenced material came from memory CD4+ T cells from blood. This TCR was sampled from an adult in good health and CMV-seronegative. CDR3 DNA: TGTGCCAGCAGCTTGGCGGGCAAGCTCTCTGGGGCCAACGTCCTGACTTTC. It translates to CASSLAGKLSGANVLTF.